The rows below give T cell receptor beta chains drawn from one sample of a study of T cell repertoires in cytomegalovirus infection. MiXCR, run by TCRdb on the reads, gives a single entry per CDR3 protein. The sample lists approximately 300,000 distinct CDR3 sequences, about 29% occurring once. No cognate antigen is known for these TCRs. The sequences come from cultured PBMCs, collected from culture after CMV antigen stimulation. The receptors shown here come from a human donor in good health (CMV status not recorded). Some clones in this sample may be carry-over from other donors' samples. The CDR3 runs from the conserved cysteine through the conserved F or W. Fields, in order: V gene, J gene, D gene, clone size, CDR3 DNA, CDR3 protein. D genes are given only for firm matches. Clone size is given for some rows only: seen once, a few or many times, or a class if the clone is expanded.

TRBV7-2	TRBJ1-5	.	.	TGTGCCAGCAGCCCCTCGGGACACGGATCATTGGGGCCCCAGCATTTT	CASSPSGHGSLGPQHF
TRBV28	TRBJ1-1	TRBD1	.	TGTGCCAGCAGTTCCCGGGACAGGCCGAACACTGAAGCTTTCTTT	CASSSRDRPNTEAFF
TRBV5-1	TRBJ2-3	TRBD2	.	TGCGCCAGCAGCTTTAGCGGGGGGAGAGTCACAGATACGCAGTATTTT	CASSFSGGRVTDTQYF
TRBV6-2/TRBV6-3	TRBJ1-2	.	.	TGTGCCAGCAGACGTACAGCGTCGAGCTATGGCTACACCTTC	CASRRTASSYGYTF
TRBV10-3	TRBJ2-6	.	.	TGTGCCATCAGGGCTGACAGGGCCAACGTCCTGACTTTC	CAIRADRANVLTF
TRBV9	TRBJ2-2	.	once	TGTGCCAGCAGCGTAGCCCTCTTTGGCGGAATCAACACCGGGGAGCTGTTTTTT	CASSVALFGGINTGELFF
TRBV7-9	TRBJ1-2	.	few	TGTGCCAGCAGCTTAAATGACAGGACCTATGGCTACACCTTC	CASSLNDRTYGYTF
TRBV27	TRBJ2-1	TRBD2	few	TGTGCCAGCGGGACATCAACCGGGACTAGCGGGGGGTTCTACAATGAGCAGTTCTTC	CASGTSTGTSGGFYNEQFF
TRBV28	TRBJ2-3	.	.	TGTGCCAGCATAAAACCCCCAGATACGCAGTATTTT	CASIKPPDTQYF
TRBV28	TRBJ2-5	.	few	TGTGCCAGCAGTCCATGGACAGAAGCTTTCCAAGAGACCCAGTACTTC	CASSPWTEAFQETQYF
TRBV29-1	TRBJ1-3	.	.	TGCAGCGTGGGAACAGGGACGGGAGCCTCTGGAAACACCATATATTTT	CSVGTGTGASGNTIYF
TRBV7-9	TRBJ2-1	.	.	TGTGCCAGCAGCTTAGCGAGAGGGAATGAGCAGTTCTTC	CASSLARGNEQFF
TRBV29-1	TRBJ1-4	.	.	TGCAGCGTCGACAGACTCGGGACAGAAAAACTGTTTTTT	CSVDRLGTEKLFF
TRBV28	TRBJ2-6	.	few	TGTGCCAGCAGTCTATACTACAAACCGTGGACACGTGGGGCCAACGTCCTGACTTTC	CASSLYYKPWTRGANVLTF
TRBV7-8	TRBJ1-1	TRBD1	.	TGTGCCAGCAGGATGGGACAGTCGAACACTGAAGCTTTCTTT	CASRMGQSNTEAFF
TRBV6-2/TRBV6-3	TRBJ2-3	TRBD2	.	TGTGCCAGCAGTACACCGGGACTAGCGGGATGGGAGTATTTT	CASSTPGLAGWEYF
TRBV5-4	TRBJ2-3	TRBD2	many	TGTGCCAGCAGCCCCGCGGGGGGGCGCGCAGATACGCAGTATTTT	CASSPAGGRADTQYF
TRBV12-3/TRBV12-4	TRBJ2-5	TRBD2	.	TGTGCCAGCAGGGGGACTAGTAGAGAGACCCAGTACTTC	CASRGTSRETQYF
TRBV6-5	TRBJ1-5	.	few	TGTGCCAGCAGTTACTCAGGCGGGGACCAGCCCCAGCATTTT	CASSYSGGDQPQHF
TRBV7-2	TRBJ1-2	TRBD1	many	TGTGCCAGCAGAGAACAGGGGTCCGACTATGGCTACACCTTC	CASREQGSDYGYTF
TRBV7-6	TRBJ2-7	.	.	TGTGCCAGCAGCTTAGAACCGGCCTACGAGCAGTACTTC	CASSLEPAYEQYF
TRBV6-5	TRBJ1-1	.	once	TGTGCCAGCAGTACCCGGGGGGCAAGGCACACTGAAGCTTTCTTT	CASSTRGARHTEAFF
TRBV20-1	TRBJ2-3	TRBD2	.	TGCAGTGCTAGAGCGACTAGCGGGGGGAGTAGGACGCAGTATTTT	CSARATSGGSRTQYF
TRBV13	TRBJ1-1	.	once	TGTGCCAGCAGCTTATACGAAGTGAACACTGAAGCTTTCTTT	CASSLYEVNTEAFF
TRBV9	TRBJ2-5	.	few	TGTGCCAGCAGCGTAGTGCCAGGAGCCCAAGAGACCCAGTACTTC	CASSVVPGAQETQYF
TRBV7-6	TRBJ2-5	.	.	TGTGCCAGCAGCGCCGGGACGGCCCCTTCGCTTTTC	CASSAGTAPSLF
TRBV20-1	TRBJ2-1	.	many	TGCAGTGCTAGGGGGCCGGCGGCAGTCTCCTACAATGAGCAGTTCTTC	CSARGPAAVSYNEQFF
TRBV28	TRBJ1-2	TRBD1	once	TGTGCCAGCAGTTCCCCGACAGGGAAAGGCTATGGCTACACCTTC	CASSSPTGKGYGYTF
TRBV20-1	TRBJ2-7	.	.	TGCAGTGCTAGAGATTGGGATTACGAGCAGTACTTC	CSARDWDYEQYF
TRBV10-3	TRBJ2-5	TRBD1	.	TGTGCCATCAGTACACAGGGGGAAGAGACCCAGTACTTC	CAISTQGEETQYF
TRBV19	TRBJ2-1	.	few	TGTGCCAGTAGTATATTTAGCGGCTACTCCTACAATGAGCAGTTCTTC	CASSIFSGYSYNEQFF
TRBV7-2	TRBJ1-5	.	many	TGTGCCAGCAGCTTAGCGATGGCTCAGCCCCAGCATTTT	CASSLAMAQPQHF
TRBV10-3	TRBJ2-4	TRBD1	.	TGTGCCATCAGCACCGGGACAGGGGACAAAAACATTCAGTACTTC	CAISTGTGDKNIQYF
TRBV24-1	TRBJ2-3	TRBD2	many	TGTGCCACCAGTGATTTGACTAGCGGGAGAAATCGAGATACGCAGTATTTT	CATSDLTSGRNRDTQYF
TRBV6-1	TRBJ1-1	.	.	TGTGCCAGCAGAACAGGGATTGACACTGAAGCTTTCTTT	CASRTGIDTEAFF
TRBV4-1	TRBJ1-5	.	.	TGCGCCAGCAGCCTCCTTTTGGGGCGGCGGCAGCCCCAGCATTTT	CASSLLLGRRQPQHF
TRBV7-9	TRBJ2-7	.	.	TGTGCCAGCAGCTTGGTCGGAGGAGGTGAGCAGTACTTC	CASSLVGGGEQYF
TRBV6-1	TRBJ1-5	TRBD1	.	TGTGCCAGCAGCGTAATCTATCAGGGGGCAGGCAATCAGCCCCAGCATTTT	CASSVIYQGAGNQPQHF
TRBV7-4	TRBJ2-3	TRBD2	.	TGTGCCAGCAGCTTAGCGCCGGGACTAGCGCCCCAGGGAGATACGCAGTATTTT	CASSLAPGLAPQGDTQYF
TRBV7-6	TRBJ1-1	TRBD1	few	TGTGCCAGCAGCCCCGGGACAGGGGTGACTGAAGCTTTCTTT	CASSPGTGVTEAFF
TRBV7-6	TRBJ2-3	.	.	TGTGCCAGCAGCTTAGCTGTCTCGGATACGCAGTATTTT	CASSLAVSDTQYF
TRBV6-5	TRBJ2-4	.	.	TGTGCCATCTTCCTAAGGAGACCCCAAATGAACATTCAGTACTTC	CAIFLRRPQMNIQYF
TRBV7-6	TRBJ1-2	.	.	TGTGCCAGCAGAAGACAGGAAGATGGCTACACCTTC	CASRRQEDGYTF
TRBV18	TRBJ2-7	.	few	TGTGCCAGCTCACCACCGGGAAGGGACGGTTCCTACGAGCAGTACTTC	CASSPPGRDGSYEQYF
TRBV7-2	TRBJ2-1	TRBD2	many	TGTGCCAGCACCCAACCTGGTGGGACTAGCGGGAGAGGCCCATACAATGAGCAGTTCTTC	CASTQPGGTSGRGPYNEQFF
TRBV12-3/TRBV12-4	TRBJ1-2	TRBD1	few	TGTGCCAGCAGTTATGGGACAGGGGGCGCAGCCGGCGGCTACACCTTC	CASSYGTGGAAGGYTF
TRBV19	TRBJ2-2	TRBD2	.	TGTGCCAGTAGTGTTTCGGGACTAGCGGGGGACCACACCGGGGAGCTGTTTTTT	CASSVSGLAGDHTGELFF
TRBV19	TRBJ1-5	.	.	TGTGCCAGTAGTATAGCAGAGAGGGGCTATCAGCCCCAGCATTTT	CASSIAERGYQPQHF
TRBV12-3/TRBV12-4	TRBJ2-7	TRBD1	few	TGTGCCAGCAGTTTAGCCCGGGACAGCTCCTACGAGCAGTACTTC	CASSLARDSSYEQYF
TRBV15	TRBJ1-2	TRBD1	.	TGTGCCACCAGCAGAGATAGGACAGGAGACTATGGCTACACCTTC	CATSRDRTGDYGYTF
TRBV3-1	TRBJ2-3	.	few	TGTGCCAGCAGCCAAGGAGGACACTCAAAGGGCACAGATACGCAGTATTTT	CASSQGGHSKGTDTQYF
TRBV19	TRBJ1-5	TRBD1	.	TGTGCCAGTAGATTGACAGGGAACAATCAGCCCCAGCATTTT	CASRLTGNNQPQHF